The 15 T cell receptor beta chains given below trace back to one sample, sequenced in a study of blood T cell repertoires in COVID-19. Libraries were prepared by immunoSEQ multiplex PCR; TCRdb keeps only in-frame clonotypes and omits some of them. The sample carries under 100,000 clones, over 75% recorded once. The sample consisted of peripheral blood. The receptors originated from a man older than 75 with active or convalescent COVID-19.

The chain links TRBV18 to TRBJ1-2; D call uncertain. Germline V gene lookup returns CDR1 KGHSH and CDR2 LQKENI. V lost 1 base, J lost 6 bases, and 9 bases lay in between. This CDR3 spans 13 amino acids. The CDR3 loop is CASSPLGGNGYTF. CDR3 DNA sequence: TGTGCCAGCTCACCACTCGGAGGGAATGGCTACACCTTC.

The chain uses TRBV5-4 and TRBJ1-1; unclear D gene. Germline values: CDR1 SGHNT, CDR2 YYREEE (reference sequence). Trimming stripped 3 bases from V and 0 bases from J, with 12 bases between. The CDR3 extends over 15 amino acids. The CDR3 nucleotides are TGTGCCAGCAGCTCGATGGAGGCCATGAACACTGAAGCTTTCTTT. It encodes CASSSMEAMNTEAFF.

This clone was seen only a few times. V is TRBV9 and J is TRBJ1-4, with TRBD1 as a possible D gene (5 bases). Trimming removed 3 bases at V and 3 bases at J, with 12 bases between. This CDR3 spans 15 amino acids. Germline V gene sequence: CDR1 SGDLS, CDR2 YYNGEE. This CDR3 reads CASSAHDSPNEKLFF. The CDR3 DNA sequence: TGTGCCAGCAGCGCCCACGACAGCCCTAATGAAAAACTGTTTTTT. Using reference TRBV9 and TRBJ1-4 for the parts outside the CDR3, the full variable domain is DSGVTQTPKHLITATGQRVTLRCSPRSGDLSVYWYQQSLDQGLQFLIQYYNGEERAKGNILERFSAQQFPDLHSELNLSSLELGDSALYFCASSAHDSPNEKLFFGSGTQLSVL.

The chain employs TRBV4-1 and TRBJ1-2; D is perhaps TRBD1 (5 bases). V was cut by 1 base and J by 3 bases, with 12 bases left in between. The CDR3 is made up of 15 amino acids. Germline lookup yields CDR1 MGHRA and CDR2 YSYEKL. DNA for the CDR3: TGCGCCAGCAGCCAAGCGGGCCAGGGTGACTATGGCTACACCTTC. This codes for CASSQAGQGDYGYTF.

The chain is built from TRBV28 and TRBJ1-2, with D maybe TRBD1 (5 bases). In germline, CDR1 is MDHEN, CDR2 SYDVKM. This CDR3 is 14 amino acids long. Trimming shortened V by 8 bases and J by 8 bases, and 21 bases separated the two germline ends. The CDR3 protein is CASRPGGVLWGYTF. The DNA for the CDR3 is TGTGCCAGCCGCCCCGGAGGGGTCCTTTGGGGCTACACCTTC.

This clone was counted once. The chain is built from TRBV11-2 and TRBJ2-5; D is uncertain. CDR3 length equals 11 residues. V shed 4 bases and J shed 4 bases, with 4 bases lying between them. Germline V gene data show CDR1 as SGHAT and CDR2 as FQNNGV. The CDR3 nucleotides are TGTGCCAGCAGCTCCGGAGAGACCCAGTACTTC. This translates into CASSSGETQYF.

The CDR3 protein is CASSFAREQFF. DNA for the CDR3: TGTGCCAGCAGTTTCGCCAGGGAGCAGTTCTTC. This chain joins TRBV27 and TRBJ2-1; D gene unclear. The CDR3 loop spans 11 amino acids. V dropped 3 bases and J dropped 10 bases, with 7 bases sitting between them. The V gene's germline CDR1 is MNHEY and CDR2 SMNVEV (reference sequence).

J is TRBJ2-3 and V is TRBV5-5; 8 bases agree with TRBD2. J gave up 6 bases and V 2 bases, and 5 bases lay outside the gene matches. Germline CDR1 reads SGHKS; CDR2 reads YYEKEE (reference sequence). The CDR3 covers 14 residues. The CDR3: CASSLRGGPDTQYF. For the CDR3, the DNA is TGTGCCAGCAGCTTACGGGGGGGCCCCGATACGCAGTATTTT.

The chain joins TRBV18 to TRBJ1-4; D ambiguous. V was cut by 6 bases and J by 5 bases, with 16 bases left in between. The length of the CDR3 is 15 residues. Germline assignment: CDR1 KGHSH and CDR2 LQKENI. This CDR3 is CASSLGPSLNEKLFF. The CDR3 DNA follows: TGTGCCAGCTCCCTGGGCCCTTCTCTAAATGAAAAACTGTTTTTT.

The V call is TRBV27, the J call TRBJ1-4; a weak D match, TRBD1 (5 bases). The germline V and J ends were trimmed by 4 bases and 8 bases, with 20 bases remaining between them. Germline CDR1 is MNHEY and CDR2 is SMNVEV (reference sequence). There are 16 residues in the CDR3. CDR3 DNA: TGTGCCAGCAGTTCCGCCATGACGGGTCGGGGGGAAAAACTGTTTTTT. Translating gives CASSSAMTGRGEKLFF.

This rearrangement joins TRBV6-5 to TRBJ2-5; 13 positions agree with TRBD2. The CDR3 spans 15 residues. Trimming at V came to 5 bases and at J to 7 bases, leaving 7 bases not matched to a gene. CDR1 is MNHEY and CDR2 is SVGAGI in the germline V gene. The CDR3 region has the DNA TGTGCCAGCAGTCCCCCCACTAGCGGGGGGGGGACCCAGTACTTC. Its protein product is CASSPPTSGGGTQYF.

The chain is built from TRBV18 and TRBJ1-1, with D maybe TRBD1 (5 bases). CDR1 and CDR2 from the germline V gene are KGHSH and LQKENI. Trimming pared 2 bases from V and 3 bases from J, leaving 7 bases between. The CDR3 spans 13 residues. The CDR3 loop reads CASSPSGDTEAFF. CDR3 in DNA: TGTGCCAGCTCACCATCGGGGGACACTGAAGCTTTCTTT. Filled out from reference TRBV18 and TRBJ1-1, the complete variable domain reads NAGVMQNPRHLVRRRGQEARLRCSPMKGHSHVYWYRQLPEEGLKFMVYLQKENIIDESGMPKERFSAEFPKEGPSILRIQQVVRGDSAAYFCASSPSGDTEAFFGQGTRLTVV.

The chain carries TRBV4-2 and TRBJ2-3; 8 positions match TRBD2. V lost 2 bases to trimming and J lost 4 bases; unmatched junction nucleotides: 8. CDR1 is LGHNA, CDR2 YNFKEQ, per germline. This CDR3 comprises 16 residues. The CDR3 sequence: CASSQKSTSGADTQYF. The CDR3 region has the DNA TGTGCCAGCAGCCAAAAATCCACTAGCGGAGCAGATACGCAGTATTTT.

The chain combines TRBV7-2 with TRBJ1-4; TRBD1 matches 8 bases. Germline lookup yields CDR1 SGHTA and CDR2 FQGNSA. This CDR3 spans 14 amino acids. Unmatched junction bases numbered 1, after V lost 1 base and J lost 6 bases. The CDR3 protein is CASSLDRGDEKLFF. The CDR3 DNA is TGTGCCAGCAGCTTAGACAGGGGGGATGAAAAACTGTTTTTT.

The V and J genes are TRBV10-2 and TRBJ1-3, with a weak D call TRBD1 (6 bases). Germline V gives CDR1 WSHSY, CDR2 SAAADI. This CDR3 region has 15 residues. Trimming took off 6 bases at V and 3 bases at J, with 15 bases between the two ends. The DNA for the CDR3 is TGCGCCAGCAGATCGGGGGGGGCCGATGGAAACACCATATATTTT. Translated: CASRSGGADGNTIYF.